The T cell receptor (beta chain) described here comes from a study of type 1 regulatory T cells. Germline V gives CDR1 MNHEY, CDR2 SVGAGI. V lost 5 bases, J lost 1 base, and 8 bases lay in between. The CDR3 sequence is 13 residues long. By share, this clonotype ranks as medium-sized (0.01 to 0.1%). The antigen remains unidentified. MiXCR, run by TCRdb on the reads, gives a single entry per CDR3 protein. This sample has thousands of distinct CDR3 sequences, with under 30% found just once. The graft donor-derived T-allo10 cells reportedly recognize host alloantigens, are anergic, and suppress alloantigen-specifically.

Sequences were obtained from cultured T cells, either the whole culture or a sorted T cell fraction (not recorded which). Subset here: Tr1-enriched cell product generated in vitro against host alloantigens. The sequence was obtained from a human donor in good health. This chain links TRBV6-5 with TRBJ1-1; unclear D gene. The CDR3: CASSNPPNTEAFF. The CDR3 DNA sequence: TGTGCCAGCAGTAATCCTCCGAACACTGAAGCTTTCTTT.